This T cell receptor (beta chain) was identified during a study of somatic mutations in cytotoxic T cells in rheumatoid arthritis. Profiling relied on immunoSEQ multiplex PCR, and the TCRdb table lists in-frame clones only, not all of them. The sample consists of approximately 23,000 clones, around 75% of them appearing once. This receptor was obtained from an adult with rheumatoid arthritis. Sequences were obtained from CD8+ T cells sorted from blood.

The DNA for the CDR3 is TGTGCCAGCAGCTGGGGGGGGCAAGAGACCCAGTACTTC. Translated, it gives CASSWGGQETQYF. The V gene is TRBV11-3, the J gene TRBJ2-5; TRBD2 matches at 7 bases. The CDR3 has 13 residues. Trimming removed 4 bases from V and 2 bases from J; junction bases left unmatched: 1. CDR1 and CDR2 from the germline V gene are SGHNT and YENEEA.